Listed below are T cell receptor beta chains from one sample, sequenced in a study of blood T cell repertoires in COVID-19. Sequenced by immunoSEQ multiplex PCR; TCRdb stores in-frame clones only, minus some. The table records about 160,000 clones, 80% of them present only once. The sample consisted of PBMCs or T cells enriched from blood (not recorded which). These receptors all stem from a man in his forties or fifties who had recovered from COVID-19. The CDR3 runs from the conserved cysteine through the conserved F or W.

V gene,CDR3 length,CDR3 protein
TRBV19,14,CASRGTGGSEKLFF
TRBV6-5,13,CASRQGVNQPQHF
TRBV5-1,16,CASSLGTLQGTSPLHF
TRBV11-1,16,CASSLATGLKNEKLFF
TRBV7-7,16,CASSPHRFAAYNEQFF
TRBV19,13,CASSSPGAGELFF
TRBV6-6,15,CASSYGTGGTGELFF
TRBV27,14,CASSFGRENTEAFF
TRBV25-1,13,CASSYGDNQPQHF
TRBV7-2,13,CASTPGPNQPQHF
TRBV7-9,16,CASTLSSGLADNEQFF
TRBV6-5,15,CASSYSAGAGETQYF
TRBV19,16,CASSIETTGGNYGYTF
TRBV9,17,CASSVVARTLNTGELFF
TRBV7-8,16,CASSPRDSQVNTEAFF
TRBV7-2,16,CASSPGGQGMTGELFF
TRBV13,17,CASSAGTAFTGLYGYTF
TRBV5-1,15,CASSSNPGGENIQYF
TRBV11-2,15,CASSSNRVDTGELFF
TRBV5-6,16,CASSSTGLAGHNEQFF
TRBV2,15,CASRKGRAGDQPQHF
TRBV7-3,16,CASSLLTSGNTDTQYF
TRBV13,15,CASSSYSRMNTEAFF
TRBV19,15,CASRSGTGIYNEQFF
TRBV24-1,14,CATSDLGQTDTQYF
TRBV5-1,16,CASSLRGQFNTGELFF
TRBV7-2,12,CASSPAKNIQYF
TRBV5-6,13,CASTIPGYGELFF
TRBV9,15,CASSVGLRMGDTQYF
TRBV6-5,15,CASSYAETSGNEQFF
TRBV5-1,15,CASSPWALRDTEAFF
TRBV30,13,CAWRAGPNEKLFF
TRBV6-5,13,CASLSDSPYGYTF
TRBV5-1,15,CASSLEGTGDQPQHF
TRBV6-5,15,CASTRGGLSYNEQFF
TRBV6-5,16,CASSYSMAGGNSPLHF
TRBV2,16,CASSEFGTGVYNEQFF
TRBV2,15,CASSELGHMNTEAFF
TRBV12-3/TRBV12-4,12,CASSNSGQPQHF
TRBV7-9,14,CASSWTGLGSPLHF
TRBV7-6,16,CASSPSPLAGTDTQYF
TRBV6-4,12,CASSANTGELFF
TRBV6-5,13,CASSSYSDTEAFF
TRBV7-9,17,CASSLESGGYSTDTQYF
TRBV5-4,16,CASSPVGIPRGTEAFF
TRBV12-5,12,CASAPGSSPLHF
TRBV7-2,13,CASSLGRRDIQYF
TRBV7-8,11,CASSSSSRWHF
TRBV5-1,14,CASSLEGGGRTQYF
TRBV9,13,CASSVETVTEAFF
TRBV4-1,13,CASSQDGGSNAFF
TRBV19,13,CASSNSNTGELFF
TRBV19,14,CASSNQRGEEKLFF
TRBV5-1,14,CASSWGQGRDTQYF
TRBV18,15,CASSRTTANTGELFF
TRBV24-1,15,CATSDLGQLVDTQYF
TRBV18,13,CASSPQGTGELFF